Each of the 25 T cell receptor beta chains below was sequenced from the same sample in a study of immune heterogeneity within non-small cell lung tumors (dated by TCRdb to 2016 to 2019). TCRdb lists the instrument as HiSeq X Ten. The TCR beta CDR3 region was amplified with a multiplex PCR system, in which a first round of nine to eleven cycles was run using 32 V-gene forward and 13 J-gene reverse primers. Using fastp at Q25 and MiXCR, TCRdb reprocessed the public reads and kept productive beta chains. Rows matching on CDR3 protein sequence are summarized as one entry with the most common DNA and genes. Across this sample there are about 2,000 distinct CDR3 sequences, with around 27% seen only once. The biggest ten clones account for around 15% of the sample. Genomic DNA extracted from bulk tumor tissue served as TCR template, with approximately 590 ng gDNA amplified per sample. During surgery, several biopsies were collected from each primary tumor and placed as far from one another as possible within the tumor mass. The study cohort was described as untreated, and the patients were newly diagnosed NSCLC cases having curative surgery.

The specimen sequenced was lung tumor tissue. The source of these receptors is a woman aged 45 to 65 with non-small cell lung cancer.

This rearrangement joins TRBV7-6 to TRBJ1-4; D may be TRBD1 (6 bases). Between the trimmed V and J ends, which lost 4 bases and 7 bases, there was a span of 10 bases. Germline assignment: CDR1 SGHVS and CDR2 FNYEAQ. CDR3 length: 13 amino acids. The CDR3 bases are TGTGCCAGCAGCTCCTTGACAGGTGAAAAACTGTTTTTT. Protein: CASSSLTGEKLFF.

This sequence joins TRBV28 and TRBJ2-6, with 7 nucleotides matching TRBD1. The CDR3 consists of 18 residues. The V gene end was trimmed by 5 bases and the J gene end by 1 base; junction bases not matched to a gene: 11. Germline lookup yields CDR1 MDHEN and CDR2 SYDVKM. DNA for the CDR3: TGTGCCAGCAGTGCCGCCACAGGGGCCCAATCTGGGGCCAACGTCCTGACTTTC. Amino acid sequence: CASSAATGAQSGANVLTF.

With respect to this clonotype: A much larger clone sits a single nucleotide away, making a read error possible. The chain couples TRBV4-1 to TRBJ1-1; D ambiguous. The germline gives CDR1 MGHRA, CDR2 YSYEKL. The CDR3 consists of 15 residues. The CDR3 protein is CAISRGRERNTEAFF. DNA for the CDR3: TGCGCCATCAGCCGAGGAAGGGAACGGAACACTGAAGCTTTCTTT.

The V gene is TRBV20-1, the J gene TRBJ2-1, with D possibly TRBD2 on 6 matching bases. The CDR3 is 16 amino acids. V lost 3 bases and J 3 bases, leaving 18 bases between the germline ends. CDR1 and CDR2 from the germline V gene are DFQATT and SNEGSKA (reference sequence). The CDR3 DNA is TGCAGTGCTAGCGGCCGGGGGAGACTCGGCTACAATGAGCAGTTCTTC. Protein sequence: CSASGRGRLGYNEQFF.

This clonotype counts as medium-sized. The chain joins TRBV2 to TRBJ2-7; 7 bases are a match to TRBD1. V was clipped by 10 bases and J by 3 bases; unmatched bases: 6. There are 12 residues in the CDR3. The V gene's germline CDR1 is SNHLY and CDR2 FYNNEI. CDR3 protein: CATGQTIYEQYF. Written as DNA, the CDR3 is TGTGCCACGGGACAGACGATCTACGAGCAGTACTTC.

The chain carries TRBV12-3 or TRBV12-4 and TRBJ2-2; 9 bases agree with TRBD2. Trimming at V came to 1 base and at J to 10 bases, leaving 7 bases not matched to a gene. The CDR3 contains 15 residues. CDR3 in amino acids: CASSLGGRAVEELFF. DNA for the CDR3: TGTGCCAGCAGTTTAGGCGGGAGGGCCGTGGAGGAGCTGTTTTTT.

In its sample, this clonotype was seen a few times. This rearrangement joins TRBV6-1 to TRBJ2-5; D is perhaps TRBD1 or TRBD2 (6 bases each). CDR1 is MNHNS, CDR2 SASEGT, per germline. V lost 6 bases to trimming and J lost 4 bases, with 15 bases between them. The CDR3 totals 14 residues. As DNA, the CDR3 is TGTGCCAGCAGCACTCGAAGGGGGGTAGAGACCCAGTACTTC. Protein sequence: CASSTRRGVETQYF.

This chain uses TRBV12-3 or TRBV12-4 with TRBJ1-1; 7 bases align to TRBD1. The ends lost 5 bases at V and 7 bases at J; junction bases unmatched: 1. The CDR3 is made up of 11 amino acids. In nucleotides, the CDR3 is TGTGCCAGCAGTCGGACAGGTGAAGCTTTCTTT. Translated, it gives CASSRTGEAFF.

V and J are TRBV9 and TRBJ1-2; D is perhaps TRBD1 (5 bases). CDR3 length: 13 amino acids. Germline V lookup: CDR1 SGDLS, CDR2 YYNGEE. Trimming stripped 5 bases from V and 6 bases from J, with 14 bases between. CDR3 amino acids: CASSETPGHGYTF. In DNA form, the CDR3 reads TGTGCCAGCAGTGAAACTCCGGGGCATGGCTACACCTTC.

The rearrangement joins TRBV7-2 to TRBJ2-7; D remains ambiguous. Germline assignment: CDR1 SGHTA and CDR2 FQGNSA. This CDR3 is 11 amino acids long. V was trimmed by 5 bases and J by 0 bases, leaving 2 bases between them. The CDR3 here is CASSHSYEQYF. CDR3 nucleotide sequence: TGTGCCAGCAGCCACTCCTACGAGCAGTACTTC.

By frequency in the sample, this clonotype is large. The genes are TRBV5-1 and TRBJ1-4, with a possible D match to TRBD1 (6 bases). With 1 base removed from V and 3 bases from J, the gap between germline ends came to 13 bases. Germline V CDR1 and CDR2: SGHRS, YFSETQ. CDR3 length: 16 amino acids. The DNA for the CDR3 is TGCGCCAGCAGCTTGACAGGGAGTTTGGCTAATGAAAAACTGTTTTTT. It is translated as CASSLTGSLANEKLFF.

This clonotype is labeled large. The chain joins TRBV6-1 to TRBJ2-7, with D unclear. The germline V gene encodes CDR1 MNHNS and CDR2 SASEGT. V lost 3 bases to trimming and J lost 5 bases, with 8 bases between them. The CDR3 covers 12 residues. This CDR3 is CASSESSHEQYF. The CDR3 nucleotides are TGTGCCAGCAGTGAGTCTAGTCACGAGCAGTACTTC.

This clonotype is a singleton in its sample. V usage is TRBV20-1 and J usage is TRBJ1-2; the D is unclear. With 6 bases removed from V and 4 bases from J, the gap between germline ends came to 12 bases. Germline V CDR1 and CDR2: DFQATT, SNEGSKA (reference sequence). This CDR3 spans 12 amino acids. The CDR3 nucleotides are TGCAGTGCCAGCGCGGCCGTCTATGGCTACACCTTC. Its protein is CSASAAVYGYTF.

This clonotype has just a few counts. V and J are TRBV7-6 and TRBJ1-3; unclear D gene. The CDR3 runs to 15 residues. Germline loops: CDR1 SGHVS, CDR2 FNYEAQ. V lost 4 bases, J lost 0 bases, and 10 bases lay in between. The CDR3 sequence is CASSSLIGSGNTIYF. The CDR3 DNA reads as TGTGCCAGCAGCTCCCTAATTGGCTCTGGAAACACCATATATTTT.

This clonotype is categorized as large (0.1 to 1%). V gene TRBV24-1 combines with J gene TRBJ2-7; 10 nucleotides line up with TRBD2. The CDR3 covers 14 residues. The V gene's germline CDR1 is KGHDR and CDR2 SFDVKD. Trimming cost V 4 bases and J 7 bases; bases outside gene matches: 6. The CDR3 coding sequence is TGTGCCACCAGTGACTCGGGACTAGCGAAGGAGCAGTACTTC. This encodes CATSDSGLAKEQYF.

V is TRBV28 and J is TRBJ1-3, with TRBD1 as a possible D gene (5 bases). V was shortened by 6 bases and J by 8 bases, with 14 bases between the two germline ends. The CDR3 sequence is 13 residues long. Germline-derived CDR1 and CDR2 are MDHEN and SYDVKM. This CDR3 is CASSPPGPDTIYF. The CDR3 DNA is TGTGCCAGCAGCCCTCCGGGGCCAGACACCATATATTTT.

By proportion, this clonotype is medium-sized. J is TRBJ2-7 and V is TRBV28, with 9 bases lining up with TRBD2. Germline values: CDR1 MDHEN, CDR2 SYDVKM. Trimming took 3 bases from V and 9 from J; bases not matched to a gene: 12. The CDR3 sequence is 15 residues long. CDR3 bases: TGTGCCAGCAGTTTGCCTAGCGGGACCCAGTCCGGGCAGTACTTC. Translated: CASSLPSGTQSGQYF.

The J gene is TRBJ2-5, the V gene TRBV12-3 or TRBV12-4; D might be TRBD2 (7 bases). This CDR3 has 13 residues. Trimming cost V 2 bases and J 4 bases, with 8 bases left between them. DNA for the CDR3: TGTGCCAGCAGTTTACGGGGGGCAGAGACCCAGTACTTC. It is translated as CASSLRGAETQYF.

This clonotype has a handful of counts. The chain joins TRBV20-1 to TRBJ2-3; weak D call: TRBD2 (7 bases). With 1 base removed from V and 1 base from J, the gap between germline ends came to 18 bases. Germline loops: CDR1 DFQATT, CDR2 SNEGSKA (reference sequence). This CDR3 region has 17 residues. The CDR3 loop reads CSARVGGGRARTDTQYF. Written as DNA, the CDR3 is TGCAGTGCTAGAGTAGGGGGGGGGCGGGCCCGCACAGATACGCAGTATTTT.

The J gene is TRBJ2-5, the V gene TRBV3-1; TRBD2 matches at 12 bases. With 0 bases clipped from V and 7 bases from J, the junction kept 9 bases outside the gene matches. The CDR3 runs 17 residues. Germline loops: CDR1 LGHDT, CDR2 YNNKEL (reference sequence). The chain's CDR3 is CASSQDGRLAGERTQYF. The CDR3 region has the DNA TGTGCCAGCAGCCAAGATGGGCGACTAGCGGGGGAACGGACCCAGTACTTC.

This clonotype appeared a few times. V usage is TRBV12-3 or TRBV12-4 and J usage is TRBJ1-5; D unresolved. The CDR3 has 15 amino acids. Deletions cut 0 bases from V and 0 bases from J, with 6 bases between. In DNA, the CDR3 is TGTGCCAGCAGTTTAGCGGACGGTAGCAATCAGCCCCAGCATTTT. This gives the protein CASSLADGSNQPQHF.

The V gene is TRBV5-1, the J gene TRBJ2-7; 9 nucleotides line up with TRBD2. Germline V CDR1 and CDR2: SGHRS, YFSETQ. The trim removed 0 bases at V and 1 base at J, leaving 20 bases unmatched. The CDR3 is 21 residues long. CDR3 region: CASSLGDWGHAGGPVSYEQYF. CDR3 DNA sequence: TGCGCCAGCAGCTTGGGGGACTGGGGACATGCGGGGGGGCCAGTGTCCTACGAGCAGTACTTC.

This rearrangement joins TRBV9 to TRBJ1-5, with D possibly being TRBD1 (5 bases). V was cut by 3 bases and J by 5 bases, with 9 bases left in between. CDR1 SGDLS and CDR2 YYNGEE come from the germline V gene. CDR3 length: 13 residues. Here the CDR3 reads CASSGGDYQPQHF. The CDR3 bases are TGTGCCAGCAGCGGAGGGGATTATCAGCCCCAGCATTTT.

Comments on this clonotype: This clone may be a read error of a much larger clone one base away. This rearrangement joins TRBV19 to TRBJ1-1; D is perhaps TRBD1 (5 bases). The germline V gene has CDR1 LNHDA and CDR2 SQIVND (reference sequence). The CDR3 runs to 14 residues. CDR3 DNA: TGTGCCAGTAGACCGACAGCAAAGAACACTGGAGCTTTCTTT. It is translated as CASRPTAKNTGAFF.

This clonotype is labeled medium-sized. J is TRBJ1-2 and V is TRBV5-1; no clear D. The CDR3 contains 15 residues. Trimming took off 4 bases at V and 4 bases at J, with 17 bases between the two ends. The germline V gene has CDR1 SGHRS and CDR2 YFSETQ. CDR3: CASSKDGRSSYGYTF. The CDR3 DNA reads TGCGCCAGCAGCAAAGACGGCCGTTCCTCCTATGGCTACACCTTC.